This T cell receptor beta chain was recovered during a study of blood T cells in healthy people across ages (dated by TCRdb to about 2015). Regarding the research as a whole: Template switching captured roughly one uniquely barcoded TCR beta cDNA molecule per two T cells in model experiments. To track age-related changes in TCR beta repertoire diversity, the study relied on deep sequencing normalized with unique cDNA molecular identifiers. The donors were divided into four age groups: young (average about 16 years), middle-aged (about 41), aged (62) and long-lived (about 84). To avoid experimental bias, donors of different ages were distributed randomly across sequencing lanes. Using the same blood draw, the study looked at two additional independent replicas of 1 million unique cDNA reads for two donors, one aged 18 to 30 and the other aged 80 or older.

V and J are truncated by 5 bases and 7 bases respectively, leaving an intervening sequence of 24 bases. The germline V gene specifies SGHAT as CDR1 and FQNNGV as CDR2. From the cysteine up to the phenylalanine, the CDR3 has a length of 16 residues. Of the read, only the CDR3 DNA is kept; its 48 bases are in frame from base 1. As to this clonotype: Its antigen is unknown. Base qualities are not provided; no much larger clone lies one nucleotide away.

General study outcomes and caveats: Because the CMV infection status of the donors was unknown, age-related changes in expanded clonotypes may potentially have been confounded. Compared with the aged group, the long-lived group had more naive CD4+ T cells, fewer expanded clones and increased TCR diversity, a pattern suggesting age selection. There was a strong correlation between observed TCR beta diversity and the percentage of naive T cells measured by flow cytometry. Since profiling was done on bulk unsorted PBMCs, naive and antigen-experienced compartments could not be conclusively compared. Estimates of total diversity based on one million sequenced T cells were considered lower bounds and underestimates. As age increased, observed TCR beta diversity per million T cells dropped in a roughly linear way, and a significant reduction was already evident by age 40.

The library was built by means of 5' RACE. Sequenced using an Illumina HiSeq 2500. A second PCR of about 6 to 11 cycles was performed with a sample-barcoded 5' primer and a J-beta primer mix. Each TCR beta cDNA molecule received a unique molecular identifier from a template-switch 5' adaptor carrying 12 random nucleotides. Each sample yielded at least 2.5 million CDR3-containing paired-end reads. The Mint cDNA synthesis kit, primed by a TRBC-specific oligonucleotide, was used to synthesize first-strand cDNA from all RNA. After uracil-DNA glycosylase treatment, a first 18-cycle PCR used universal primers M1SS and BC2_uni_R on all cDNA. The authors' pipeline ran thus. For normalization, 1 million high-quality reads were randomly selected from each sample, with every read carrying a distinct molecular identifier. Reads sharing molecular identifiers were discarded rather than binned into consensus sequences. MiTCR, run with a Q25 quality threshold and the strictest error-elimination algorithm, handled CDR3 identification, clonotype clustering and error correction. Lower-bound total TCR beta diversity was estimated with a nonparametric unseen species model using Euler transformation. TCRdb reprocessing: public reads trimmed at Q25 with fastp, clones called with MiXCR, in-frame beta chains kept. Rows are unified per CDR3 protein, each entry keeping the most common DNA and genes. TCRdb's processing, not the study's, gives the V and J calls here. For this sample there are hundreds of thousands of distinct CDR3 sequences; 58% appear just once. Over 30% of the sample is held by the ten biggest clonotypes.

Systemically healthy Caucasian individuals from Russia, 35 to 50 in total and aged roughly 6 to 100 years, were included as donors. Approximately 10 milliliters of peripheral blood were collected from each donor into EDTA-treated Vacutainer tubes. Ficoll-Paque density-gradient centrifugation was used to isolate PBMCs, with at least 6.5 million per sample. Total RNA, at least 6 micrograms per sample, was extracted from PBMCs with Trizol reagent. For every donor, an aliquot of PBMCs went through flow cytometry to measure the percentages of naive CD45RAhigh/CD27high T cells. The rearrangement combines TRBV11-2 with TRBJ2-7; the D segment may tentatively be TRBD1 or TRBD2, each giving 5 matched bases. The sequence was obtained from a man in his fifties or sixties in good health. What was sequenced was blood. The CDR3 reads as follows: CASSPNPGSSYNEQYF. Here is the DNA: TGTGCCAGCAGCCCGAATCCAGGGAGCTCCTACAATGAGCAGTACTTC. With all but the CDR3 taken from the reference TRBV11-2 and TRBJ2-7 genes, the full variable domain is: EAGVAQSPRYKIIEKRQSVAFWCNPISGHATLYWYQQILGQGPKLLIQFQNNGVVDDSQLPKDRFSAERLKGVDSTLKIQPAKLEDSAVYLCASSPNPGSSYNEQYFGPGTRLTVT.